One and the same sample provided the 2 T cell receptor beta chains below, sequenced in a study of blood T cell repertoires in COVID-19. Clones were read by immunoSEQ multiplex PCR, and TCRdb kept only the in-frame ones, dropping some. The sample yields roughly 160,000 clones, around 84% seen once. The specimen sequenced was peripheral blood. The receptors stem from a man aged 50-60 years with active or convalescent COVID-19.

The chain is built from TRBV5-4 and TRBJ2-5; 8 bases match TRBD1. CDR1 and CDR2 from the germline V gene are SGHNT and YYREEE (reference sequence). The ends lost 2 bases at V and 4 bases at J; junction bases unmatched: 7. This CDR3 comprises 15 residues. CDR3 sequence: CASSFRQGQGETQYF. CDR3 DNA sequence: TGTGCCAGCAGCTTCCGACAGGGGCAAGGAGAGACCCAGTACTTC.

This chain links TRBV30 with TRBJ2-7; 9 bases match TRBD2. The germline CDR1 and CDR2 sequences are GTSNPN and SVGIG (reference sequence). Germline trimming cut 2 bases from V and 7 bases from J; bases unmatched to any gene: 12. This CDR3 is built from 15 residues. CDR3 residues: CAWSFLAGQQREQYF. CDR3 DNA sequence: TGTGCCTGGAGTTTCCTAGCGGGACAGCAACGTGAGCAGTACTTC.